This T cell receptor beta chain emerged from a study of low-dose radiotherapy and immunotherapy resistance in tumors (dated by TCRdb to between 2021 and 2024). Broadly, across the study: Cohort 1 received 0.5 Gy per fraction every 2 weeks, with a prescribed total PTV dose of 6.5 Gy. Patients in Cohort 2 were given 1 Gy per fraction every two weeks, for a total of 13 Gy across 26 weeks. Aspirin 300 mg was taken orally once daily by patients for four cycles, starting on cycle 1 day 1. Eight patients were included in the translational analysis: three from the first dose cohort and the first five from the second dose cohort. Patients were given nivolumab as a 240 mg flat dose every two weeks and ipilimumab at 1 mg/kg every six weeks, with both drugs delivered intravenously. Randomization of trial participants into treatment groups was not performed. Every two weeks, patients got intravenous cyclophosphamide at 200 mg/m2, given one day ahead of each radiation and immunotherapy administration.

First-strand cDNA was synthesized using Superscript III and a set of TRAV- and TRBV-specific primers, so that both TCRalpha and TCRbeta chains were covered. TCRs were amplified with Phusion for about 18 PCR cycles using a constant-region primer together with the adapter attached to the V primers. The isolated mRNA was amplified using the MessageAmp II aRNA Amplification Kit, with in vitro transcription performed for approximately 16 hours at 37 degrees C. mRNA for TCR sequencing was isolated with the Dynabeads mRNA DIRECT Purification Kit. Indexed Illumina adapters were added in a second Phusion PCR of 25 to 30 cycles, after which AMPure XP beads were used to purify the products. In the authors' own workflow: Custom Perl scripts pooled TCR sequences encoding the same protein, removed out-of-frame sequences and computed each clonotype's abundance. TCR sequences supported by only a single read were excluded from analysis. Repertoire metrics included Shannon entropy, Gini index, clonality, richness, and frequency of TCRs shared between repertoires. TCRdb reran the public reads through fastp at Q25 and MiXCR, keeping productive beta chains. Rows with a matching CDR3 protein are joined into one entry that keeps the most common DNA and genes. What appears here as the V and J calls and clone size reflects TCRdb's work, not the paper's. For this sample there are 14,000 to 15,000 distinct CDR3 sequences; roughly 52% appear just once. The ten largest clones represent 3.5% to 4.5% of the sample.

Counted from cysteine to phenylalanine, this CDR3 has 12 amino acids. Just the 36-base CDR3 DNA is kept, in frame starting at base 1. The germline V gene yields SQVTM for CDR1 and ANQGSEA for CDR2. The junction shows trimming of 4 bases on V and 2 bases on J, plus 8 bases between the germline ends. The donors came from RACIN, which was a single-arm phase I dose-escalation trial that paired nivolumab and ipilimumab with aspirin, low-dose cyclophosphamide and low-dose radiotherapy. Patients with advanced, TIL-negative solid tumors were considered eligible. On this clonotype: Its antigen remains unidentified. No much larger clone exists at a distance of one base, and base qualities are not known.

The receptor was isolated from a human donor with advanced metastatic prostate, ovarian, gallbladder or colorectal cancer (not recorded which). This table probably holds off-target reads from a library built for another chain. This sequence uses TRBV29-1 and TRBJ1-2; the D gene is not confidently resolved. The DNA is as follows: TGCAGCGTTGTACTGCCCAACTATGGCTACACCTTC. This sequence encodes CSVVLPNYGYTF.